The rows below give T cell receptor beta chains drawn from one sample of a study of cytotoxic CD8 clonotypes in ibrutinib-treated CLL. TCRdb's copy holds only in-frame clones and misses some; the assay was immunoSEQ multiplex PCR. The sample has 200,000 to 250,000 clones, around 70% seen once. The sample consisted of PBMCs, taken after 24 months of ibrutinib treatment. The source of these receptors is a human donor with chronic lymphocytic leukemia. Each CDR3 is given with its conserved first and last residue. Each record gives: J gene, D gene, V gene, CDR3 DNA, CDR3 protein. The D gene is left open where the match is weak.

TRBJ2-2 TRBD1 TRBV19 TGTGCCAGTAACTACAGGGGAGTCACCGGGGAGCTGTTTTTT CASNYRGVTGELFF
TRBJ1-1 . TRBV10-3 TGTGCCATCAGTGATTCCAGGGGACCTGAAGCTTTCTTT CAISDSRGPEAFF
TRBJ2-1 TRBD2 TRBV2 TGTGCCAGCAGCCTCGGACTAGCGGGGACGAATGAGCAGTTCTTC CASSLGLAGTNEQFF
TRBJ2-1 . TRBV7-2 TGTGCCAGCAGCTTAGGTGATCGGAATGAGCAGTTCTTC CASSLGDRNEQFF
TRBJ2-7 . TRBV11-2 TGTGCCAGCAGCCCGGACAGACCTCTTTGGGCCTACGAGCAGTACTTC CASSPDRPLWAYEQYF
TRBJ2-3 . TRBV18 TGTGCCAGCTCACCCCCAGGGGCGCAGGTAGATACGCAGTATTTT CASSPPGAQVDTQYF
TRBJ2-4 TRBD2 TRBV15 TGTGCCACCAGCACACCGGGACTAGCAATAAACATTCAGTACTTC CATSTPGLAINIQYF
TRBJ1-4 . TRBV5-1 TGCGCCAGCAGCTCGGAAGGACGGGGGCTGTTTTTT CASSSEGRGLFF
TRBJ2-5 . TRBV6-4 TGTGCCAGCAGTGACTGGCCTCTCGGGACCCAGTACTTC CASSDWPLGTQYF
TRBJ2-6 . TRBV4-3 TGCGCCAGCAGCCAAGATCCTCCCTCTGGGGCCAACGTCCTGACTTTC CASSQDPPSGANVLTF
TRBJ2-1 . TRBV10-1 TGCGCCAGCCAGGCTGAATATGCGGACAATGAGCAGTTCTTC CASQAEYADNEQFF
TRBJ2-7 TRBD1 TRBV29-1 TGCAGCGCCAAACAGGGGCCCAGTAGCTACGAGCAGTACTTC CSAKQGPSSYEQYF
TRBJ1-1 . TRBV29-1 TGCAGCGTTGAAGACGCGGATGTGGCCACTGAAGCTTTCTTT CSVEDADVATEAFF